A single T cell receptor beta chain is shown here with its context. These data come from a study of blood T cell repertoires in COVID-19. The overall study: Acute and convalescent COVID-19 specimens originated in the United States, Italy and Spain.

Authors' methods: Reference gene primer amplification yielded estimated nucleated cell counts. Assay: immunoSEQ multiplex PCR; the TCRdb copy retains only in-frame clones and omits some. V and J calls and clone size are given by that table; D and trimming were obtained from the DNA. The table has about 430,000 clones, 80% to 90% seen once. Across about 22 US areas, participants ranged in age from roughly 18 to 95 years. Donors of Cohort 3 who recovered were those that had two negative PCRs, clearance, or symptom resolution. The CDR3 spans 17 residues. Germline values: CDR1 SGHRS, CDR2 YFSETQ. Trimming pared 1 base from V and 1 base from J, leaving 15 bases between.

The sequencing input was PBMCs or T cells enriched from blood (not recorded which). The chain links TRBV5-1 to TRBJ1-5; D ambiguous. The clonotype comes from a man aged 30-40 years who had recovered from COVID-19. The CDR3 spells CASSLYSVLKSNQPQHF. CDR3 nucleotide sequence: TGCGCCAGCAGCTTGTATTCGGTTTTAAAGAGCAATCAGCCCCAGCATTTT.